The entry that follows covers one T cell receptor beta chain sequence. Its antigen is still unknown. This sample stems from a study of regulatory T cells in long-lasting Graves disease. Study-wide findings and caveats: Persistent Graves' patients had lower TCR diversity than newly diagnosed ones.

For TCR beta, libraries came from iRepertoire HTBI primers and Arm-PCR of CDR3 regions. MiXCR, applied by TCRdb to the multiplex PCR reads, yields one record per CDR3 protein. The profile covers 620,000 or so distinct CDR3 sequences, with approximately 15% appearing a single time and more than 15% taken by the ten largest. Time point here: newly diagnosed GD, antithyroid drugs for less than 3 months. Scientists built the TCR library using RNA that was extracted from PBMCs. Germline V gives CDR1 LNHDA, CDR2 SQIVND (reference sequence). Trimming stripped 6 bases from V and 4 bases from J, with 13 bases between. The CDR3 is made up of 14 amino acids. These data were likewise used in another study, on T cells in Graves' hyperthyroidism and ophthalmopathy.

The clonotype comes from a woman in her 30s with Graves disease. The input for sequencing was peripheral blood mononuclear cells (PBMCs), taken at new diagnosis, from a patient treated with antithyroid drugs. This chain links TRBV19 with TRBJ2-1, with D perhaps being TRBD1 or TRBD2 (5 bases each). In nucleotides, the CDR3 is TGTGCCAGTAGCCGCCCCGGGGCGTACAATGAGCAGTTCTTC. Amino acid sequence: CASSRPGAYNEQFF.